The clone carrying this T cell receptor (beta chain) was detected only once. Original methodology: Amplification from reference gene primers served as the basis for estimated nucleated cell counts. Measured with immunoSEQ multiplex PCR; TCRdb has only the in-frame clones, and not every one. The V and J calls and clone size are taken from that table; D and trimming were inferred from the DNA. Of about 340,000 clones in the sample, more than 75% are singletons; the top ten hold about 6%. These data originate in a study of blood T cell repertoires in COVID-19. Study as a whole: Whether acute or convalescent, the COVID-19 samples came from the United States, Italy and Spain.

The Seattle patients, enrolled during active infection, were followed longitudinally. Germline V gives CDR1 GTSNPN, CDR2 SVGIG (reference sequence). The V segment lost 1 base and the J segment 9 bases; nucleotides outside the gene matches: 14. The length of the CDR3 is 15 residues. Sequencing used peripheral blood. The J gene is TRBJ2-7, the V gene TRBV30; 8 bases agree with TRBD1. The clonotype was recovered from a woman in her fifties or sixties with COVID-19, enrolled during active disease. The CDR3 DNA sequence: TGTGCCTGGAGTGCCGATACAGGGGGTTTTCGTGTGCAGTACTTC. Translation: CAWSADTGGFRVQYF.